This T cell receptor (beta chain) was retrieved from a study of cytomegalovirus exposure and HLA in healthy donors (dated by TCRdb to the late 2010s). Regarding the study in general: According to an earlier analysis of 587 of the donors, about 180 million T cells yielded over 100 million unique TCR beta sequences and approximately 280 Gb of sequence data. Of the 300 to 400 genotyped donors, roughly 80% fell in the genetic ancestry cluster associated with self-reported Caucasian donors. To decide whether each TCR beta V gene segment behaved as functional or pseudogenic, an earlier analysis of fewer than 750 of the donors relied on high-throughput TCR beta sequencing. Because of strong linkage in the cohort, five DR-DQ haplotypes were treated as single units for association and clustering. Rather than using new phenotypic data, the later analysis identified candidate immune exposures from TCR beta sequences and from how often those sequences occurred across donors. The study profiled the T cell repertoires of hundreds of subjects by immunosequencing and related them to cytomegalovirus serostatus. Roughly 300 gigabases of sequencing data and some 85 million unique TCR sequences were included in an early release covering roughly 700 HLA-typed donors. Across around 400 genotyped donors of the cohort, an average of roughly 250,000 unique TCR beta nucleotide sequences per donor were sequenced, and 15% to 20% of those sequences were non-productive. Both class I and class II loci were covered by HLA typing, at four-digit resolution. The aim of the study was to test whether cataloging public T cell receptors could identify signatures of past pathogen exposure. Along with the approximately 650-subject first cohort, a separate validation cohort of 120 different subjects was used. The study combined high-throughput TCR immunosequencing, statistical association of individual TCRs with disease status, and machine learning to predict cytomegalovirus infection status. A later genetic analysis used genome-wide SNP genotypes for about 60% of the roughly 670 donors, treating that subset as a discovery cohort. Typing coverage differed by locus: A, B, C, DRB1 and DQB1 were typed in about 620-630 donors, DQA1 in 522, DPA1 in some 610, and DPB1 in 450 to 480. Donor age, sex, ethnicity and CMV serostatus were compiled together with the repertoire data. All discovery cohort repertoires had been generated on a single sequencing platform. In a later analysis, previously published TCR beta repertoires from 600 to 850 donors were re-analyzed and high-resolution HLA genotyping was added so that TCR occurrence patterns could be studied. Study-wide conclusions, independent of this receptor: Immune exposure information for the cohort was limited to CMV serostatus. In a later analysis, HLA-associated TCR beta chains were found to be more clonally expanded and to have lower generation probabilities than equally common non-associated chains. A few of the identified cytomegalovirus-associated TCR beta chains were confirmed in vitro to be specific for cytomegalovirus antigens. The classifier was reported to diagnose cytomegalovirus status with high specificity and sensitivity in both the original and validation cohorts. Correlated functional status among segregating V segments might be attributable to linkage disequilibrium, but an unknown experimental factor could not be ruled out. In a later analysis, several top co-occurrence clusters were reported to appear linked to parvovirus B19, influenza, CMV and Epstein-Barr virus. According to a later analysis, TCR association rates differed among HLA loci, with DRB1 alleles showing the most associated TCRs and HLA-C alleles showing the fewest. HLA typing was unavailable for some donors at each locus, so association tests used only the typed subset. A further reported finding was that TCR beta sequences accurately predicted the HLA-A and HLA-B alleles for most subjects in the first cohort. This cohort had only TCR beta chains sequenced, and the lack of alpha or paired-chain data limited which features could be detected. A cluster of highly shared sequence variants was judged likely to represent a technical artifact of the sequencing pipeline. Assigning TCR associations to individual alleles was difficult when HLA alleles, especially DR and DQ, strongly co-occurred. Specific HLA alleles were associated with roughly 16,000 TCR beta sequences at a false discovery rate of 0.05 in a later analysis. Because the 87-base-pair reads could not distinguish some IMGT-functional V segments, including TRBV6-2 and TRBV6-3, those segments were excluded. In a later analysis, most CMV-associated TCR beta chains were found to appear HLA-restricted, with HLA associations seemingly driven largely by CMV exposure. While some public TCRs were present in many individuals, most TCR sequences turned up only very rarely across donors. Roughly uniform sequencing depth across donors was assumed in presence/absence analyses, although this assumption may not hold. It was suggested by the authors that the approach could potentially be generalized to other disease states and immunological phenotypes. Because counts were too low, seventeen rarely observed V segments, including chromosome 9 orphons, were left out of the earlier analysis of a few hundred of the donors. An earlier analysis of around 600 of the donors showed that most TCR beta V segments appeared in productive rearrangements either about 87% or about 30% of the time, which broadly matched IMGT annotations. V-gene and J-gene trimming of TCR beta chains was associated with a missense DCLRE1C variant in a later genetic analysis, and the association was replicated in an independent cohort. Compared with the 666-donor mean, donors in an Asian-associated ancestry cluster had fewer N-insertions in productive TCRs, according to a later genetic analysis. The study listed 150 to 200 TCR beta chains as associated with cytomegalovirus.

Library preparation employed the immunoSEQ multiplex PCR assay. The multiplex PCR relied on a mix of 60 forward primers for TCR Vbeta segments and 13 reverse primers for TCR Jbeta segments. The CDR3 region of rearranged TCR beta genes was amplified from genomic DNA with a multiplex PCR assay. The amplified TCR beta libraries were sequenced on the Illumina HiSeq System as 87-base-pair reads. Concerning the study's data processing: Across the 600 to 700 repertoires, a later analysis counted 60 million to 90 million unique TCR beta chains, approximately 10 million of which were shared by at least two donors. Raw reads were error-corrected and collapsed into unique sequences by a nearest-neighbor algorithm in which closely related sequences were merged to remove PCR and sequencing errors. To assign V, D and J gene segments, CDR3 sequences were aligned to IMGT reference sequences. Each retained sequence needed at least a six-nucleotide match to both a V gene segment and a J gene segment. A rearrangement was called productive if the CDR3 had no stop codons and remained in frame with V and J, and every other rearrangement was called non-productive. Following IMGT convention, CDR3 was defined as the stretch from the second conserved V-encoded cysteine up to the conserved J-encoded phenylalanine. In an earlier analysis of approximately 500 of the donors, sequences lacking an unambiguous match to a single V gene segment were excluded. An earlier analysis of fewer than 650 of the donors classified V segments as functional when productive rearrangements were above 56.7% and as segregating when the standard deviation between donors was above 5%. To diagnose cytomegalovirus status from the catalog of TCR beta chain sequences, a statistical classification framework was built. V and J gene assignment, in a later analysis, came from comparing TCR nucleotide sequences with IMGT/GENE-DB human TR gene sequences. A later analysis assigned CDR3 sequences and most-parsimonious VDJ recombination scenarios with the TCRdist pipeline. A later analysis defined each TCR beta chain by its CDR3 amino acid sequence plus V-gene family, and excluded reads lacking a unique V-gene family. A later analysis removed several hundred highly shared, low-generation-probability nucleotide sequences to deal with suspected cross-contamination and a sequencing artifact. A later analysis calculated a clonal expansion index for each public chain from normalized within-repertoire ranks of inferred template counts. In a later analysis, generation probabilities were computed with a VDJ recombination model fitted to out-of-frame rearrangements, and the resulting probabilities were checked against IGoR. In a later analysis, hypergeometric tests were used to score TCR-TCR, TCR-HLA and TCR-CMV co-occurrence, with a repertoire-size bias correction applied to TCR pairs. A later analysis estimated false discovery rates by permuting HLA or CMV assignments 20 times. In a later analysis, co-occurring TCRs were grouped using DBSCAN, with TCRdist sequence similarity added in when clustering inside HLA-allele-positive subsets. Co-occurrence clustering excluded repertoires with fewer than 30,000 or more than 120,000 public chains, plus five with anomalous nucleotide sharing. The immuneACCESS repertoire file appears here via TCRdb, limited to in-frame rearrangements. These files lack a portion of the clones; in checked studies, under half of the deficit traces to unresolved V genes, and the cause of the others is not known. V and J calls plus clone size are reproduced from that table; the DNA served to infer D and trimming. This sample is represented by 70,000 to 95,000 clones; 79% of them were singletons. Over 12% of the sample belongs to the ten largest clones.

The cohort was made up of under 800 healthy bone marrow donors. At the time of sampling, every cohort member was nominally healthy, though immune exposures that went unrecorded were likely present. The donor tested CMV seropositive and was one of the 289 seropositive cohort members. A peripheral blood sample was provided by each donor, and peripheral blood mononuclear cells were used for TCR beta sequencing. The Qiagen DNeasy Blood Extraction Kit was used to extract genomic DNA from the blood cell samples. This clone turned up a few times. There is no known antigen for this receptor. The input lacks base qualities; no much larger clone sits a single base away. The CDR3 contains 14 residues, cysteine and phenylalanine counted. Only the CDR3 region is kept as DNA, spanning 42 bases read in frame from base 1. The trim is 7 bases for V and 1 base for J, with a gap of 13 bases between the germline ends. The germline V gene sets CDR1 to MDHEN and CDR2 to SYDVKM.

The sequence derives from a middle-aged woman in good health and CMV-seropositive. The sequencing sample was made of PBMCs. The rearranged segments are TRBV28 and TRBJ1-2; the D region possibly corresponds to TRBD1 (5 bases align). The CDR3 region: CASTLGGNNYGYTF. The nucleotides read TGTGCCAGCACCCTCGGGGGGAATAACTATGGCTACACCTTC.